These 18 T cell receptor beta chains originate from one sample sequenced in a study of beta chain features in type 1 diabetes (dated by TCRdb to 2016 to 2019). Overall results and qualifications from the work: A moderate but significant shortening of TCRB CDR3 length was observed in type 1 diabetes patients in all four CD4+ subsets.

Their cognate antigens are unknown. The library was built by means of the immunoSEQ multiplex PCR assay. The entire isolated RNA was reverse transcribed using the High Capacity cDNA Reverse Transcription Kit, and thus expressed TCRB transcripts were sequenced. Here the immuneACCESS table is served through TCRdb, limited to in-frame sequences with V and J called. Missing clones are a known gap in these copies; in checked studies unresolved V genes cover under half, and the rest lacks a known reason. The sample table holds under 850,000 clones, of which around 15% were seen once. The ten largest clones capture about 0.02% of the sample. The sample taken for sequencing was naive CD4+ T cells from blood. The cell subset or site label, as the study defines it: true naive CD4+ T cells. These receptors were taken from a man aged 18 to 30 with type 1 diabetes.

The chain uses TRBV7-6 and TRBJ2-2; 7 bases map to TRBD2. The germline V gene encodes CDR1 SGHVS and CDR2 FNYEAQ. Trimming took 6 bases from V and 1 from J; bases not matched to a gene: 5. This CDR3 spans 15 amino acids. The CDR3 sequence: CASSRLAVNTGELFF. Written as DNA, the CDR3 is TGTGCCAGCAGTCGCCTAGCGGTGAACACCGGGGAGCTGTTTTTT. The full variable domain, its missing parts supplied by reference TRBV7-6 and TRBJ2-2, is GAGVSQSPRYKVTKRGQDVALRCDPISGHVSLYWYRQALGQGPEFLTYFNYEAQQDKSGLPNDRFSAERPEGSISTLTIQRTEQRDSAMYRCASSRLAVNTGELFFGEGSRLTVL.

This clone occurred a few times. V and J are TRBV11-2 and TRBJ1-6; TRBD1 is a possible D gene (5 bases). In germline, CDR1 is SGHAT, CDR2 FQNNGV. This CDR3 contains 16 residues. Trimming pared 6 bases from V and 5 bases from J, leaving 17 bases between. The CDR3 region has the DNA TGTGCCAGCAGTGGTATGGACATGCGGAATAATTCACCCCTCCACTTT. Translation gives CASSGMDMRNNSPLHF.

The V and J genes are TRBV7-8 and TRBJ1-2; the match to TRBD1 covers 7 bases. J gave up 8 bases and V 3 bases, and 9 bases lay outside the gene matches. Per germline, CDR1 SGHVS and CDR2 FQNEAQ. This CDR3 has 14 residues. The CDR3 nucleotides are TGTGCCAGCAGCTTTTCCCGGGACAGCGGGGGCTACACCTTC. Translating it yields CASSFSRDSGGYTF.

V and J are TRBV2 and TRBJ1-2, with a weak D call TRBD1 (5 bases). V gave up 5 bases and J gave up 0 bases, with 10 bases separating them. CDR3 length: 14 amino acids. Germline assignment: CDR1 SNHLY and CDR2 FYNNEI. The CDR3 is CASSPGTTNYGYTF. The CDR3 nucleotides read TGTGCCAGCAGTCCCGGGACTACTAACTATGGCTACACCTTC.

This chain uses TRBV7-9 with TRBJ2-1; TRBD2 matches 11 bases. The CDR3 consists of 18 residues. Germline-derived CDR1 and CDR2 are SEHNR and FQNEAQ (reference sequence). V shed 1 base and J 6 bases; nucleotides not matched to a gene: 11. The CDR3 bases are TGTGCCAGCAGCTTAGGACTAGCGGGGTTGGGATTGGTCAATGAGCAGTTCTTC. Protein product: CASSLGLAGLGLVNEQFF. Looking up the rest from reference TRBV7-9 and TRBJ2-1 gives the full variable domain: DTGVSQNPRHKITKRGQNVTFRCDPISEHNRLYWYRQTLGQGPEFLTYFQNEAQLEKSRLLSDRFSAERPKGSFSTLEIQRTEQGDSAMYLCASSLGLAGLGLVNEQFFGPGTRLTVL.

The J gene is TRBJ2-7, the V gene TRBV5-1; 7 bases match TRBD1. CDR3 length: 17 amino acids. With 0 bases clipped from V and 2 bases from J, the junction kept 11 bases outside the gene matches. Germline lookup yields CDR1 SGHRS and CDR2 YFSETQ. The CDR3 DNA sequence: TGCGCCAGCAGCTTGGCCGGGACGACAGGGAGCACCTACGAGCAGTACTTC. This encodes CASSLAGTTGSTYEQYF.

This clone was detected only a few times. This chain joins TRBV5-1 and TRBJ2-7; D remains ambiguous. CDR3 length: 13 amino acids. Between the trimmed V and J ends, which lost 2 bases and 0 bases, there was a span of 6 bases. Germline-derived CDR1 and CDR2 are SGHRS and YFSETQ. The chain's CDR3 is CASSFPASYEQYF. The CDR3, as DNA: TGCGCCAGCAGCTTTCCAGCCTCCTACGAGCAGTACTTC.

V usage is TRBV14 and J usage is TRBJ2-5; D is uncertain. V dropped 1 base and J dropped 7 bases, with 10 bases sitting between them. CDR1 and CDR2 (germline): SGHDN, FVKESK. The CDR3 loop spans 13 amino acids. CDR3 protein: CASSQGGIGTQYF. The CDR3 DNA follows: TGTGCCAGCAGCCAAGGTGGGATTGGGACCCAGTACTTC.

For this clone: Other DNA sequences in this specimen translate into the identical CDR3. The V call is TRBV30, the J call TRBJ2-3, with 9 bases identical to TRBD2. The CDR3 sequence is 15 residues long. CDR1 is GTSNPN and CDR2 is SVGIG in the germline V gene (reference sequence). V lost 1 base to trimming and J lost 1 base; unmatched junction nucleotides: 3. DNA of the CDR3: TGTGCCTGGAGTGCTTCTAGCGGGGGCACAGATACGCAGTATTTT. Translated, it gives CAWSASSGGTDTQYF.

This clone has more than one count but fewer than ten. The chain joins TRBV19 to TRBJ2-3; D unclear. From germline, CDR1 is LNHDA and CDR2 SQIVND (reference sequence). Trimming took 4 bases from V and 6 from J, leaving 8 bases between them. The CDR3 totals 12 residues. The CDR3 nucleotides read TGTGCCAGTAGTACCGCGGAGGATACGCAGTATTTT. Translated: CASSTAEDTQYF. Supplemented by reference TRBV19 and TRBJ2-3, the full variable domain reads DGGITQSPKYLFRKEGQNVTLSCEQNLNHDAMYWYRQDPGQGLRLIYYSQIVNDFQKGDIAEGYSVSREKKESFPLTVTSAQKNPTAFYLCASSTAEDTQYFGPGTRLTVL.

This clone has only a few counts. The chain joins TRBV9 to TRBJ2-2; 7 bases align to TRBD1. V dropped 4 bases and J dropped 3; count of bases not matched to a gene: 6. The CDR3 extends over 15 amino acids. CDR1 is SGDLS and CDR2 is YYNGEE in the germline V gene. In nucleotides, the CDR3 is TGTGCCAGCAGCTCCCGACAGGGAGACACCGGGGAGCTGTTTTTT. The encoded protein is CASSSRQGDTGELFF. The whole variable domain, remainder taken from reference TRBV9 and TRBJ2-2, is DSGVTQTPKHLITATGQRVTLRCSPRSGDLSVYWYQQSLDQGLQFLIQYYNGEERAKGNILERFSAQQFPDLHSELNLSSLELGDSALYFCASSSRQGDTGELFFGEGSRLTVL.

The V and J genes are TRBV11-3 and TRBJ2-5; a weak D match, TRBD1 (5 bases). V lost 3 bases, J lost 2 bases, and 13 bases lay in between. Germline CDR1 reads SGHNT; CDR2 reads YENEEA. There are 15 residues in the CDR3. The CDR3 DNA follows: TGTGCCAGCAGCTTCGTATGGACACATCAAGAGACCCAGTACTTC. This gives the protein CASSFVWTHQETQYF. The full variable domain, completed using reference TRBV11-3 and TRBJ2-5, is EAGVVQSPRYKIIEKKQPVAFWCNPISGHNTLYWYLQNLGQGPELLIRYENEEAVDDSQLPKDRFSAERLKGVDSTLKIQPAELGDSAVYLCASSFVWTHQETQYFGPGTRLLVL.

DNA for the CDR3: TGTGCCAGCACCGCCGGGGTGGTGGGCTACACCTTC. It translates to CASTAGVVGYTF. The gene calls are TRBV6-5 and TRBJ1-2; D remains unclear. CDR1 and CDR2 (germline): MNHEY, SVGAGI. V lost 7 bases and J 8 bases, leaving 14 bases between the germline ends. The CDR3 spans 12 residues.

This clone was observed a few times. This chain joins TRBV5-1 and TRBJ1-1, with D possibly matching TRBD1 (6 bases). Per the germline V gene, CDR1 is SGHRS and CDR2 is YFSETQ. V was shortened by 4 bases and J by 1 base, with 14 bases between the two germline ends. The CDR3 consists of 15 residues. The CDR3 is CASSAKTGPNTEAFF. The DNA of the CDR3 is TGCGCCAGCAGCGCAAAGACAGGTCCGAACACTGAAGCTTTCTTT.

This clone was found a few times. The chain carries TRBV6-5 and TRBJ2-5; D unclear. CDR3 length equals 11 residues. Germline CDR1 reads MNHEY; CDR2 reads SVGAGI. Trimming shortened V by 2 bases and J by 6 bases, and 4 bases separated the two germline ends. The CDR3 region has the DNA TGTGCCAGCAGTTACAGCCAGACCCAGTACTTC. Translation: CASSYSQTQYF.

With respect to this clone: As the CDR3 is not closed by the conserved phenylalanine or tryptophan, this likely results from a read error. It is unclear where the CDR3 begins or ends on the DNA, so no DNA is shown, and the CDR3 is as TCRdb lists it. The gene calls are TRBV7-7 and TRBJ2-7; whether TRBD1, the table's D call, matches the DNA was not checked. The CDR3 adds up to 11 amino acids, both ends counted. Germline values: CDR1 SSHAT, CDR2 FNYEAQ (reference sequence). The CDR3 here is CASSGRDRSPI.

The rearrangement joins TRBV5-1 to TRBJ2-3; 7 bases match TRBD1. With 2 bases clipped from V and 2 bases from J, the junction kept 8 bases outside the gene matches. In germline, CDR1 is SGHRS, CDR2 YFSETQ. This CDR3 is 16 amino acids long. For the CDR3, the DNA is TGCGCCAGCAGCTTACTTCTGACAGGGACCACAGATACGCAGTATTTT. Its translation is CASSLLLTGTTDTQYF.

V usage is TRBV7-9 and J usage is TRBJ1-1; no definite D call. The germline V and J ends were trimmed by 0 bases and 8 bases, with 7 bases remaining between them. The CDR3 sequence is 12 residues long. Germline CDR1 is SEHNR and CDR2 is FQNEAQ (reference sequence). This CDR3 is CASSLAFREAFF. CDR3 in DNA: TGTGCCAGCAGCTTAGCATTCAGAGAAGCTTTCTTT.